This entry describes one T cell receptor beta chain. Its target is not known. The data were obtained in a study of CD4 T cells in relation to SARS-CoV-2 and coronaviruses. Assay: immunoSEQ multiplex PCR; the TCRdb copy retains only in-frame clones and omits some. The repertoire holds about 29,000 clones, with approximately 80% as singletons. The unexposed donors gave CD4+ T cells in about 2010-2019, prior to COVID-19. After roughly ten days of culture, CD4+ T cells were isolated. The CDR3 has 13 residues. V trimming: 5 bases; J trimming: 9 bases; junction bases outside the gene matches: 7. The germline V gene encodes CDR1 MDHEN and CDR2 SYDVKM.

The TCR was taken from a human donor in good health. The chain combines TRBV28 with TRBJ2-5; 9 positions agree with TRBD2. The sample was CD4+ T cells from PBMCs, cultured in vitro. CDR3 DNA: TGTGCCAGCAGTGGGGGGGCGGGAGGGCCCCAGTACTTC. Amino acids: CASSGGAGGPQYF. The whole variable domain, remainder taken from reference TRBV28 and TRBJ2-5, is DVKVTQSSRYLVKRTGEKVFLECVQDMDHENMFWYRQDPGLGLRLIYFSYDVKMKEKGDIPEGYSVSREKKERFSLILESASTNQTSMYLCASSGGAGGPQYFGPGTRLLVL.